This entry concerns a single TCR beta chain. This sample was included in a study of OX40 agonist ivuxolimab in advanced cancers. The repertoire was sequenced with immunoSEQ multiplex PCR; TCRdb's copy has only in-frame clones and lacks some. Here the sample spans 75,000 to 95,000 clones, roughly 85% being singletons. The CDR3 runs 15 residues. Germline CDR1 is MDHEN and CDR2 is SYDVKM. Trimming shortened V by 4 bases and J by 3 bases, and 15 bases separated the two germline ends. This chain links TRBV28 with TRBJ1-2; D not resolved. The receptor's source is an adult with an advanced solid tumor such as melanoma, head and neck, liver or kidney cancer. Sequenced here: CD4+ or CD8+ T cells sorted from blood, sampled in a trial of the OX40 agonist ivuxolimab. The CDR3 here is CASSWPRSNYYGYTF. CDR3 in DNA: TGTGCCAGCAGTTGGCCCCGTAGCAACTACTATGGCTACACCTTC.